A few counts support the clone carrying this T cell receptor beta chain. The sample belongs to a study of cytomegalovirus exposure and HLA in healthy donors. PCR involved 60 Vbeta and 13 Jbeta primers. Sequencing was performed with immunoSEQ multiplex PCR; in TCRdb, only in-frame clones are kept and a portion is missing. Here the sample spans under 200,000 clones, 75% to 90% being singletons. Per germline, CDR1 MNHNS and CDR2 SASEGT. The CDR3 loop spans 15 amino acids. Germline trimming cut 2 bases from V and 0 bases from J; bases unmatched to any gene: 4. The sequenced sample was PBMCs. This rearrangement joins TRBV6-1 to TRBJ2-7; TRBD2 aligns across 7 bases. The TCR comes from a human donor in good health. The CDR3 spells CASSEFLAASYEQYF. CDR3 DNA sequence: TGTGCCAGCAGTGAATTCCTAGCGGCCTCCTACGAGCAGTACTTC.